These 10 T cell receptor beta chains share one sample of origin, sequenced in a study of kidney transplant recipient with SARS-CoV-2 infection. TCRdb re-called the reads with MiXCR, one entry per CDR3 protein. The sample carries 200,000 to 300,000 distinct CDR3 sequences, 25% to 30% recorded once. The input for sequencing was a blood sample, taken at baseline and on roughly day 120 from a kidney transplant recipient. The receptors were sampled from a male patient in his thirties who had COVID-19 and was a kidney transplant recipient. The T cells may partly be graft donor cells.

CDR3 DNA sequence: TGTGCCTGGGGTAAAGGGATTGAAGCTTTCTTT. This sequence encodes CAWGKGIEAFF. The chain has TRBV30 and TRBJ1-1, with D unclear. V dropped 5 bases and J dropped 7 bases, with 11 bases sitting between them. Looked up from germline, CDR1 is GTSNPN and CDR2 is SVGIG (reference sequence). The CDR3 has 11 residues.

This clonotype has a count of ten or more. The chain joins TRBV5-1 to TRBJ2-2, with 10 bases aligning to TRBD2. The V segment lost 3 bases and the J segment 0 bases; nucleotides outside the gene matches: 5. Germline V gene sequence: CDR1 SGHRS, CDR2 YFSETQ. This CDR3 is built from 17 residues. CDR3 protein: CASSSLAGATNTGELFF. CDR3 DNA sequence: TGCGCCAGCAGCTCCCTAGCGGGAGCGACGAACACCGGGGAGCTGTTTTTT.

This clonotype was seen ten or more times. This sequence joins TRBV5-8 and TRBJ1-1, with D uncertain. CDR1 and CDR2 from the germline V gene are SGHTS and YDEGEE. V gave up 4 bases and J gave up 1 base, with 14 bases separating them. The CDR3 is made up of 15 amino acids. CDR3 amino acids: CASSPIQTKNTEAFF. DNA for the CDR3: TGTGCCAGCAGCCCAATACAGACTAAGAACACTGAAGCTTTCTTT.

In its sample, this clonotype was seen many times. The chain joins TRBV12-3 or TRBV12-4 to TRBJ1-2; D might be TRBD1 (5 bases). The V gene lost 3 bases and the J gene lost 5 bases, with 10 bases spanning the gap. The CDR3 is made up of 13 amino acids. CDR3 sequence reads: CASSLGEEYGYTF. The CDR3 DNA is TGTGCCAGCAGTTTGGGGGAGGAGTATGGCTACACCTTC.

As for this clonotype: This may come from a read error, since a much larger clone is one base off. The chain employs TRBV12-3 or TRBV12-4 and TRBJ2-6; 7 bases are a match to TRBD1. The CDR3 spans 19 residues. V shed 10 bases and J 6 bases; nucleotides not matched to a gene: 24. CDR3 protein: CATLTPPGQFPLTANVLTF. The CDR3 DNA reads TGTGCCACACTAACCCCACCGGGACAGTTCCCTTTAACGGCCAACGTCCTGACTTTC.

The table lists this clonotype with many counts. The chain uses TRBV20-1 and TRBJ2-7; TRBD1 matches 9 bases. The germline V gene has CDR1 DFQATT and CDR2 SNEGSKA (reference sequence). The CDR3 loop spans 15 amino acids. Trimming at V came to 6 bases and at J to 1 base, leaving 10 bases not matched to a gene. The CDR3 bases are TGCAGTGCCACCTCGTCGGGACAGGGATCCTACGAGCAGTACTTC. It specifies CSATSSGQGSYEQYF.

This clonotype was seen many times. This chain joins TRBV28 and TRBJ1-5, with 9 bases that match TRBD1. The CDR3 contains 15 residues. CDR1 MDHEN and CDR2 SYDVKM come from the germline V gene. J gave up 3 bases and V 3 bases, and 3 bases lay outside the gene matches. CDR3 sequence: CASSLDRGVNQPQHF. The CDR3, as DNA: TGTGCCAGCAGTTTGGACAGGGGAGTCAATCAGCCCCAGCATTTT.

This clonotype showed up many times. This sequence joins TRBV6-8 and TRBJ2-7; the match to TRBD2 covers 8 bases. The CDR3 extends over 12 amino acids. CDR1 MNHGY and CDR2 SAAAGT come from the germline V gene. The junction had 3 bases not matched to a gene; V was cut back by 10 bases and J by 1 base. The CDR3 DNA follows: TGTGCCATCCAGCGGGAGTCCTACGAGCAGTACTTC. Translating gives CAIQRESYEQYF.

This clonotype has at least ten counts. The V gene is TRBV28, the J gene TRBJ2-1; 7 nucleotides line up with TRBD2. Looked up from germline, CDR1 is MDHEN and CDR2 is SYDVKM. The CDR3 has 18 residues. V shed 2 bases and J 0 bases; nucleotides not matched to a gene: 10. In nucleotides, the CDR3 is TGTGCCAGCAGTTTAAGGGGAGGGACCCTGAGCTCCTACAATGAGCAGTTCTTC. Translated, it gives CASSLRGGTLSSYNEQFF.

This clonotype appeared many times. V usage is TRBV5-4 and J usage is TRBJ2-7, with 9 bases identical to TRBD1. Germline lookup yields CDR1 SGHNT and CDR2 YYREEE (reference sequence). V lost 4 bases, J lost 9 bases, and 8 bases stayed unmatched. The CDR3 totals 13 residues. CDR3 nucleotide sequence: TGTGCCAGCAGCATTACAGGGGGCGGGGGGCAGTACTTC. Its protein is CASSITGGGGQYF.